This T cell receptor beta chain was recorded in a study of identical twins. Comment on this clonotype: Its cognate antigen is unknown.

Points from the study as a whole: Whereas memory repertoires showed no such difference, abundant cord blood beta clonotypes carried fewer insertions. Modelling approaches yielded underestimates of out-of-frame TCR alpha sharing between monozygotic twins. The study drew conclusions from cross-sectional statistical analysis, not from following the same donors.

The authors used template switching to add a universal primer site and gave cDNA unique molecular identifiers. TCRdb itself ran the 5' RACE reads through MiXCR, one entry per CDR3 protein. The table lists under 1 million distinct CDR3 sequences, roughly an eighth of them singletons. V was cut by 4 bases and J by 0 bases, with 10 bases left in between. Germline V CDR1 and CDR2: DFQATT, SNEGSKA (reference sequence). This CDR3 has 13 residues. Separately, the same data were catalogued under a study of yellow fever vaccine responses in identical twins.

The source is a woman between 18 and 29 years old in good health. This rearrangement joins TRBV20-1 to TRBJ2-7, with D maybe TRBD1 (5 bases). Material: PBMCs. CDR3 bases: TGCAGTGCTATAGGGGTAGGCTCCTACGAGCAGTACTTC. Protein: CSAIGVGSYEQYF.